The sequence of this T cell receptor beta chain was determined in a study of shared clonotypes between healthy human individuals. The study's findings and limits: Only a few donors were included, so the genetic and exposure-history diversity represented was limited.

Genomic DNA per cell subset filled all wells of several immunoSEQ plates. Only in-frame clones appear in the TCRdb table, and some are missing; sequencing was by immunoSEQ multiplex PCR. The sample includes over 300,000 clones, around 87% of them seen just once. A note on this clone: Its antigen is undetermined.

Trimming stripped 2 bases from V and 0 bases from J, with 11 bases between. Germline-derived CDR1 and CDR2 are KGHSH and LQKENI. The CDR3 is made up of 15 amino acids. The receptor's source is a young man in good health. Sequenced sample: memory CD8+ T cells sorted from blood. The subset denotes: CD45RO+ cells pooled with CCR7-negative TemRA cells. This chain joins TRBV18 and TRBJ2-7; D is uncertain. This CDR3 reads CASSPGDPYSYEQYF. In DNA, the CDR3 is TGTGCCAGCTCACCAGGGGATCCCTACTCCTACGAGCAGTACTTC.